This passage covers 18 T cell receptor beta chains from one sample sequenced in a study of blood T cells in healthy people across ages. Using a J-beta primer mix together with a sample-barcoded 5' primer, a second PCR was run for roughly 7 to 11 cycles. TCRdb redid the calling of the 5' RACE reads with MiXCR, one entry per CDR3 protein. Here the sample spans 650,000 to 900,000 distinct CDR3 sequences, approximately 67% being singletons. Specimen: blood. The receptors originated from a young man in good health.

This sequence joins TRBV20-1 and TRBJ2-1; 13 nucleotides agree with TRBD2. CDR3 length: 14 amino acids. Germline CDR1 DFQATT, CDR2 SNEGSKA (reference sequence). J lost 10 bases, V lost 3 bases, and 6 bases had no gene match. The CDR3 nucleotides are TGCAGTGCTAGGGGGACTAGCGGGATATCCGAGCAGTTCTTC. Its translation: CSARGTSGISEQFF.

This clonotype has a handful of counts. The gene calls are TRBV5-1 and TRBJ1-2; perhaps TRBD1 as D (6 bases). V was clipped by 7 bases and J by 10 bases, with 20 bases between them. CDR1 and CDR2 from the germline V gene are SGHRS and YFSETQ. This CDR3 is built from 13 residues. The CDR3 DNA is TGCGCCAGCGGAGCCGGGACATCAAAGGACTACACCTTC. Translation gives CASGAGTSKDYTF.

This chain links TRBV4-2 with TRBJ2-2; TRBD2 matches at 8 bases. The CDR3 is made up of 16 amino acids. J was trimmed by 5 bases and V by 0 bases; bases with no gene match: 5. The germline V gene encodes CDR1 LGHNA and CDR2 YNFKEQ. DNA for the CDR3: TGTGCCAGCAGCCAAGATGTAGCGGGGTATACCGGGGAGCTGTTTTTT. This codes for CASSQDVAGYTGELFF.

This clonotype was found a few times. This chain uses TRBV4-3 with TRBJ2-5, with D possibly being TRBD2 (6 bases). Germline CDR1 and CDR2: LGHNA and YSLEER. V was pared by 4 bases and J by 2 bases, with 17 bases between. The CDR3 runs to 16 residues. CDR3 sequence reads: CASSPEGTPRQETQYF. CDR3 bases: TGCGCCAGCAGCCCGGAAGGGACTCCAAGACAAGAGACCCAGTACTTC.

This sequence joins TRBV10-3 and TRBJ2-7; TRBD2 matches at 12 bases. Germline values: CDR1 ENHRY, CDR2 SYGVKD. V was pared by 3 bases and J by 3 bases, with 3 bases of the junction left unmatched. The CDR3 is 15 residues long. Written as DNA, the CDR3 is TGTGCCATCAGTGATGGACTAGCGGGGATCTACGAGCAGTACTTC. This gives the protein CAISDGLAGIYEQYF.

CDR3 DNA sequence: TGCGCCAGCAGCCAAGTAGGGGGCTATGAGCAGTTCTTC. It encodes CASSQVGGYEQFF. The chain employs TRBV4-3 and TRBJ2-1; TRBD1 aligns across 7 bases. CDR1 and CDR2 from the germline V gene are LGHNA and YSLEER. Unmatched junction bases numbered 2, after V lost 1 base and J lost 8 bases. This CDR3 comprises 13 residues.

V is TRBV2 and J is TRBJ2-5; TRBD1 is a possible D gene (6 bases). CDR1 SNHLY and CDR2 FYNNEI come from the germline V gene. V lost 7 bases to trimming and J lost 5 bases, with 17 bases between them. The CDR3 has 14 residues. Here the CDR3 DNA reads TGTGCCAGCACCGACAGGCCCCTTAGGGAGACCCAGTACTTC. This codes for CASTDRPLRETQYF.

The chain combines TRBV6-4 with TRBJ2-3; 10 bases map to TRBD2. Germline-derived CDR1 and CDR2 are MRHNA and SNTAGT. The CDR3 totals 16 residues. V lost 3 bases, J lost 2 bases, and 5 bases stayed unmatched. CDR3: CASSEGSGGATDTQYF. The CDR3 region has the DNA TGTGCCAGCAGTGAAGGGAGCGGGGGGGCCACAGATACGCAGTATTTT.

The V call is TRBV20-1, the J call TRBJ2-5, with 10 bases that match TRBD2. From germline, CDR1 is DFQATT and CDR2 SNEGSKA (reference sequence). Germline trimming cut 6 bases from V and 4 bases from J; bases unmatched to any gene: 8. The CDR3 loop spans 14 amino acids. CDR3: CSALSGGAGETQYF. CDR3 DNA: TGCAGTGCCTTAAGCGGGGGGGCTGGAGAGACCCAGTACTTC.

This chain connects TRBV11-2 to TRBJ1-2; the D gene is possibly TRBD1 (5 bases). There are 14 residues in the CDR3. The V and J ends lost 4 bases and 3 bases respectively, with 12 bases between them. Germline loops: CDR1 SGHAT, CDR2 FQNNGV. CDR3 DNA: TGTGCCAGCAGCTGGCCGGACACATACTATGGCTACACCTTC. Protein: CASSWPDTYYGYTF.

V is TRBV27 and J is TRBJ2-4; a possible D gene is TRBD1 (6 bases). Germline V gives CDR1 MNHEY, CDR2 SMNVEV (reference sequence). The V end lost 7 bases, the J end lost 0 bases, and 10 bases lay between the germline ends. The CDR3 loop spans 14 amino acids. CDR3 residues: CASIEGVAKNIQYF. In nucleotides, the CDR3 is TGTGCCAGCATCGAGGGGGTAGCCAAAAACATTCAGTACTTC.

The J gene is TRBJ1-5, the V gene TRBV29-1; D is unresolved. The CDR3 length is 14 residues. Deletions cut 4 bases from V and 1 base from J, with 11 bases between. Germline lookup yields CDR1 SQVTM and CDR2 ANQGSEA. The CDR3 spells CSVGPLGSNQPQHF. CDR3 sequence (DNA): TGCAGCGTTGGACCCTTGGGGAGCAATCAGCCCCAGCATTTT.

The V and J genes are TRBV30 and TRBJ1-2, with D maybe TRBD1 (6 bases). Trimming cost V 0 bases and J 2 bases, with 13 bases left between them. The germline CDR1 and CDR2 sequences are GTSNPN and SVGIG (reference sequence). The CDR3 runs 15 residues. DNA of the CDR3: TGTGCCTGGAGTGTCCCCTGGGGGCGCAACTATGGCTACACCTTC. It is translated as CAWSVPWGRNYGYTF.

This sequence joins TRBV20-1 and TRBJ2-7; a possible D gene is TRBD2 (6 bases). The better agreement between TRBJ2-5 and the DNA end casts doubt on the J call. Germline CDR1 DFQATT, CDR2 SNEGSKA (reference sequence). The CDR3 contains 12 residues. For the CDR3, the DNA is TGCAGTGCTGGGACTCCCTCGGGGACCCAGTACTTC. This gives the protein CSAGTPSGTQYF.

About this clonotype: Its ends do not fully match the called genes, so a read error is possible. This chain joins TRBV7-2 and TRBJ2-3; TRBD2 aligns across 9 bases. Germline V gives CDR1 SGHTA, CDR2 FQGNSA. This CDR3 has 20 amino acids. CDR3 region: CACSSTNSGQRGVSTDTQYF. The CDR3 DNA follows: TGTGCCTGCAGCTCAACTAATTCCGGGCAGCGGGGGGTCAGCACAGATACGCAGTATTTT.

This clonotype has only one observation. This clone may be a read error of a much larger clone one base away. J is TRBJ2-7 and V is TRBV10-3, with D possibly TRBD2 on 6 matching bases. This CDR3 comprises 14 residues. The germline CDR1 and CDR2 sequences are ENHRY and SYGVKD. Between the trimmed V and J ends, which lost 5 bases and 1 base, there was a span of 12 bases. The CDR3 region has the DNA TGTGCCATCAGTTCTGCGGGGATATCCTACGAGCAGTACTTC. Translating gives CAISSAGISYEQYF.

The CDR3 is CASSQNSGTDTQYF. As DNA, the CDR3 is TGTGCCAGCAGCCAAAACTCGGGGACAGATACGCAGTATTTT. This chain uses TRBV7-9 with TRBJ2-3, with TRBD2 as a possible D gene (5 bases). The CDR3 consists of 14 residues. V gave up 5 bases and J gave up 3 bases, with 12 bases separating them. Germline CDR1 SEHNR, CDR2 FQNEAQ (reference sequence).

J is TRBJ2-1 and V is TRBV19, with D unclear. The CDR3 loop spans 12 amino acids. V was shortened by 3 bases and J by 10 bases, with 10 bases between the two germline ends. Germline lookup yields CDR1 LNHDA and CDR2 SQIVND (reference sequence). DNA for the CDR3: TGTGCCAGTAGTATCTCGGGTACCGAGCAGTTCTTC. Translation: CASSISGTEQFF. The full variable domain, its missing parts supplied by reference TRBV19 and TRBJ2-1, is DGGITQSPKYLFRKEGQNVTLSCEQNLNHDAMYWYRQDPGQGLRLIYYSQIVNDFQKGDIAEGYSVSREKKESFPLTVTSAQKNPTAFYLCASSISGTEQFFGPGTRLTVL.